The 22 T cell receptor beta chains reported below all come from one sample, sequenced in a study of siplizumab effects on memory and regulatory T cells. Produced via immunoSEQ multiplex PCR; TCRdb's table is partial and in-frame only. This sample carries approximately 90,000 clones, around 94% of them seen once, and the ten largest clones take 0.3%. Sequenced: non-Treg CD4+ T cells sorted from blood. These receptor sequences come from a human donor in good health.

The chain's CDR3 is CASSIRENTEAFF. The CDR3 DNA reads TGTGCCAGCAGTATAAGGGAGAACACTGAAGCTTTCTTT. The rearrangement joins TRBV27 to TRBJ1-1; D is unclear. Between the trimmed V and J ends, which lost 5 bases and 1 base, there was a span of 8 bases. This CDR3 spans 13 amino acids. Germline V gene lookup returns CDR1 MNHEY and CDR2 SMNVEV (reference sequence).

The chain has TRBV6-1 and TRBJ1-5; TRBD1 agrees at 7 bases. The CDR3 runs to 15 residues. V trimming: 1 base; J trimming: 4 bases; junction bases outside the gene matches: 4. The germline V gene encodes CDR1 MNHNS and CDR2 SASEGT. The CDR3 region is CASSEDRGSNQPQHF. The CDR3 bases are TGTGCCAGCAGTGAAGACAGGGGTAGTAATCAGCCCCAGCATTTT.

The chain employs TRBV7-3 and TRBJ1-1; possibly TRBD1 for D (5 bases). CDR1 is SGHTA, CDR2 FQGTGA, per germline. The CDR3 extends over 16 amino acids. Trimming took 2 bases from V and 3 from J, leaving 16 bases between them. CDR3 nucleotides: TGTGCCAGCAGCTTAGGGGCAGGGAAGGAGGACACTGAAGCTTTCTTT. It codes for CASSLGAGKEDTEAFF.

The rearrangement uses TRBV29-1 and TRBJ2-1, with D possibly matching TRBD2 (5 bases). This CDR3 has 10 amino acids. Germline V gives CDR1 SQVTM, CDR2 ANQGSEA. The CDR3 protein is CRGSWNEQFF. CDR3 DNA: TGCAGGGGGAGTTGGAATGAGCAGTTCTTC.

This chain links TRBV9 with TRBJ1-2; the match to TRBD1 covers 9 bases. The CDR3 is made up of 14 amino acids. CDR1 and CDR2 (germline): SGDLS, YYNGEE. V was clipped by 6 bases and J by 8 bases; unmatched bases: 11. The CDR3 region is CASTYPQGAGGYTF. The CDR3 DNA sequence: TGTGCCAGCACCTACCCACAGGGGGCAGGGGGCTACACCTTC.

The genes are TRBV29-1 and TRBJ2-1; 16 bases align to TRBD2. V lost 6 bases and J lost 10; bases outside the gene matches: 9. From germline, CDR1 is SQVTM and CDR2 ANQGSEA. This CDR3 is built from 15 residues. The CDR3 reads CSVLGTSGGAREQFF. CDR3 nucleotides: TGCAGCGTCCTCGGGACTAGCGGGGGGGCTCGGGAGCAGTTCTTC.

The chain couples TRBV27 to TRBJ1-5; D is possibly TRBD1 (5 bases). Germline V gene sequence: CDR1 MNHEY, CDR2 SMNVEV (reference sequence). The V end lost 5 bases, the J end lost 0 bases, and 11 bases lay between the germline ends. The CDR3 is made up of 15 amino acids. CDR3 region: CASSLGLYSNQPQHF. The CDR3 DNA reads TGTGCCAGCAGTCTGGGACTTTATAGCAATCAGCCCCAGCATTTT.

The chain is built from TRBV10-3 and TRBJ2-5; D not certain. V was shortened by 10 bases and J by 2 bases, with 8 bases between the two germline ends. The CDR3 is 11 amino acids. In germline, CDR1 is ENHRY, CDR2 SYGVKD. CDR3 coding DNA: TGTGCCACAGAGACACAAGAGACCCAGTACTTC. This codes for CATETQETQYF.

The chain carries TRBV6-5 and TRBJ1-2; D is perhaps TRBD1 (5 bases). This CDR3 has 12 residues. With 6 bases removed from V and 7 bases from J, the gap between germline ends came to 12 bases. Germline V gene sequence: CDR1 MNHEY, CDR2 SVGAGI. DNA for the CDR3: TGTGCCAGCAGGGCCGGGGGAGCTGGCTACACCTTC. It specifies CASRAGGAGYTF.

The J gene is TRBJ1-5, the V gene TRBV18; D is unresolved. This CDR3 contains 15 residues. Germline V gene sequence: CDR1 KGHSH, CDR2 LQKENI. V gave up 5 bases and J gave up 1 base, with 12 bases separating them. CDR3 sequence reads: CASSSAPVSNQPQHF. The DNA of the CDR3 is TGTGCCAGCTCATCAGCACCGGTAAGCAATCAGCCCCAGCATTTT.

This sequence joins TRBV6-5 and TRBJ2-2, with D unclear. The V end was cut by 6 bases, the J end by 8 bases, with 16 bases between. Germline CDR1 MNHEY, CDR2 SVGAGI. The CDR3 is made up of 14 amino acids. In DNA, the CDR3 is TGTGCCAGCAGGCAGACTTCCTTCTCTGGGGAGCTGTTTTTT. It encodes CASRQTSFSGELFF.

CDR3 amino acids: CASSQTRAFSGELFF. As DNA, the CDR3 is TGTGCCAGCAGTCAAACTCGGGCCTTCTCCGGGGAGCTGTTTTTT. J is TRBJ2-2 and V is TRBV6-5; D not resolved. With 5 bases removed from V and 6 bases from J, the gap between germline ends came to 16 bases. This CDR3 is built from 15 residues. Germline V gene lookup returns CDR1 MNHEY and CDR2 SVGAGI.

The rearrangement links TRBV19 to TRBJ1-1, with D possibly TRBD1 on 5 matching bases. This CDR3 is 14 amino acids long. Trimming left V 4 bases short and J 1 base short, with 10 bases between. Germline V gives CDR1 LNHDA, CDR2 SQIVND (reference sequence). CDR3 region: CASSRGRKNTEAFF. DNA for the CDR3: TGTGCCAGTAGTAGGGGACGGAAGAACACTGAAGCTTTCTTT. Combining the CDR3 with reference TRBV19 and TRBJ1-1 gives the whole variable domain DGGITQSPKYLFRKEGQNVTLSCEQNLNHDAMYWYRQDPGQGLRLIYYSQIVNDFQKGDIAEGYSVSREKKESFPLTVTSAQKNPTAFYLCASSRGRKNTEAFFGQGTRLTVV.

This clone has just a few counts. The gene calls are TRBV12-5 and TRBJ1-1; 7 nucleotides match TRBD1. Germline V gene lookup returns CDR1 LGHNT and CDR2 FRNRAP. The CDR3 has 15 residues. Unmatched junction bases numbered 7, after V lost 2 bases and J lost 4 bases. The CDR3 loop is CASGLPLGQATEAFF. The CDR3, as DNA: TGTGCTAGTGGTTTGCCCCTCGGACAGGCCACTGAAGCTTTCTTT.

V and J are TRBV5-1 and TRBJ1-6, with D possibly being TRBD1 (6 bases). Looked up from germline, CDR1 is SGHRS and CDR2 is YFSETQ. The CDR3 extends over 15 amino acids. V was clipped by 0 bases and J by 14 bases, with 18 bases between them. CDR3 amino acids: CASSLVRQGPNTLHF. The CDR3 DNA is TGCGCCAGCAGCTTGGTGAGGCAGGGGCCTAACACCCTCCACTTT.

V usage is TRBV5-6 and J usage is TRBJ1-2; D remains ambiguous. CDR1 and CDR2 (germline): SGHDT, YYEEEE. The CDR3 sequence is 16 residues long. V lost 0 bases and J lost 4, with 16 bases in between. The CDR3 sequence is CASSLARGVHLYGYTF. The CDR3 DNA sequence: TGTGCCAGCAGCTTGGCCCGGGGAGTCCATCTCTATGGCTACACCTTC.

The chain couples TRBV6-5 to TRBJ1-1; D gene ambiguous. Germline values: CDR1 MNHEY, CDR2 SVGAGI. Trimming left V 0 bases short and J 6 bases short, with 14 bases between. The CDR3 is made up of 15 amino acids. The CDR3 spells CASSYSEAKGAEAFF. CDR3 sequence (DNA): TGTGCCAGCAGTTACTCCGAGGCAAAGGGCGCTGAAGCTTTCTTT.

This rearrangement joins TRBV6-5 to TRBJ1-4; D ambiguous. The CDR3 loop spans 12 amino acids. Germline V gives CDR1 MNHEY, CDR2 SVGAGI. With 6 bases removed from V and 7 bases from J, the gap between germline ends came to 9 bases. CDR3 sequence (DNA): TGTGCCAGCAGCGGACGGTTTGAAAAACTGTTTTTT. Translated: CASSGRFEKLFF.

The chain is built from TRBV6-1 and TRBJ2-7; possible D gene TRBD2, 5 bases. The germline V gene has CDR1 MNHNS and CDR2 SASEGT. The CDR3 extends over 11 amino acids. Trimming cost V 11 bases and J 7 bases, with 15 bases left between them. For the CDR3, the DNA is TGTGCCGGTTCGGGGTTGTGGGAGCAGTACTTC. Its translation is CAGSGLWEQYF.

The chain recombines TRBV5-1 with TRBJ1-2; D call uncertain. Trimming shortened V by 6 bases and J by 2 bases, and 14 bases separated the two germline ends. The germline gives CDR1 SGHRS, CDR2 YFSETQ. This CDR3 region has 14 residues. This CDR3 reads CASNAAGSNYGYTF. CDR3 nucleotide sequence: TGCGCCAGCAACGCGGCCGGCTCCAACTATGGCTACACCTTC.

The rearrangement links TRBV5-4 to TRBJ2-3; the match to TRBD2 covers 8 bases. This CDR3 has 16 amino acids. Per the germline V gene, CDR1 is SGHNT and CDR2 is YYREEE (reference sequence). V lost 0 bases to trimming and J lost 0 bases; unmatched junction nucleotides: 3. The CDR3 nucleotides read TGTGCCAGCAGCTTGGCAGCGGGGGCTAGCACAGATACGCAGTATTTT. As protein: CASSLAAGASTDTQYF.

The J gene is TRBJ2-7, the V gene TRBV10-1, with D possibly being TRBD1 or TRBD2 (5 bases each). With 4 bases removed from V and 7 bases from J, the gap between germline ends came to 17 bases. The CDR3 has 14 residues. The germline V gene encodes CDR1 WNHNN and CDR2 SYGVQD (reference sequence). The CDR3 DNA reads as TGCGCCAGCAGTGTAGGGACCTGGGCTGGGGAGCAGTACTTC. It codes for CASSVGTWAGEQYF.